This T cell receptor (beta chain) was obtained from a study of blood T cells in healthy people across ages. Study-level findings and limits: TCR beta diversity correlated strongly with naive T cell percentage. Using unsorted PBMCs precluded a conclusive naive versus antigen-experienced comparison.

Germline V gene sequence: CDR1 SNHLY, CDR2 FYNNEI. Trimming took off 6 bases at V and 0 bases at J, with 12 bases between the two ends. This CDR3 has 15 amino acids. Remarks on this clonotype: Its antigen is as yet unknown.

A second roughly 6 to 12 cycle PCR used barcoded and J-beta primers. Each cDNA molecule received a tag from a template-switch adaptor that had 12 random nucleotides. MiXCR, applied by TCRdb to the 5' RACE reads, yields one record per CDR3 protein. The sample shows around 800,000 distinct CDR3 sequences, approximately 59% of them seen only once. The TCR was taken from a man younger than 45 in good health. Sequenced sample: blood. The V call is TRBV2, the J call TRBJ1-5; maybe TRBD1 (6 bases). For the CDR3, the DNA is TGTGCCAGCAGCCGGGGACAAATTAGCAATCAGCCCCAGCATTTT. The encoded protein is CASSRGQISNQPQHF.